The 17 T cell receptor beta chains below all came from one sample that was sequenced in a study of Tregs in tolerant kidney transplant recipients. Method: immunoSEQ multiplex PCR; TCRdb's copy keeps in-frame clones and lacks some. The table lists approximately 90,000 clones, more than 80% of them singletons. Sample: CD8+ T cells from blood. These receptor sequences come from a human donor in good health.

The chain joins TRBV7-4 to TRBJ2-7, with D possibly matching TRBD2 (6 bases). The CDR3 is made up of 17 amino acids. The ends were cut back, 5 bases at V and 2 bases at J, with 22 bases in the middle. The germline CDR1 and CDR2 sequences are SGHVT and SQSDAQ. The CDR3 sequence: CASSPNISSDNTYEQYF. CDR3 nucleotide sequence: TGTGCCAGCAGCCCCAACATCTCTAGCGACAACACCTACGAGCAGTACTTC.

J is TRBJ2-3 and V is TRBV27, with 12 bases lining up with TRBD2. The J segment lost 6 bases and the V segment lost 1 base, leaving 8 bases of the junction unmatched. The V gene's germline CDR1 is MNHEY and CDR2 SMNVEV (reference sequence). This CDR3 comprises 17 residues. CDR3 residues: CASSLLPLAGGKDTQYF. Written as DNA, the CDR3 is TGTGCCAGCAGTTTATTACCCCTAGCGGGAGGGAAGGATACGCAGTATTTT.

J is TRBJ2-7 and V is TRBV11-2; the D is unclear. Trimming removed 4 bases from V and 1 base from J, with 2 bases in between. The CDR3 is 11 amino acids. Germline V gives CDR1 SGHAT, CDR2 FQNNGV. CDR3 in amino acids: CASSWSYEQYF. In DNA, the CDR3 is TGTGCCAGCAGCTGGTCCTACGAGCAGTACTTC. The full variable domain, in which reference TRBV11-2 and TRBJ2-7 provide the parts outside the CDR3, is EAGVAQSPRYKIIEKRQSVAFWCNPISGHATLYWYQQILGQGPKLLIQFQNNGVVDDSQLPKDRFSAERLKGVDSTLKIQPAKLEDSAVYLCASSWSYEQYFGPGTRLTVT.

The chain combines TRBV6-5 with TRBJ2-1, with no clear D. The CDR3 loop spans 14 amino acids. The V gene lost 2 bases and the J gene lost 8 bases, with 13 bases spanning the gap. Germline assignment: CDR1 MNHEY and CDR2 SVGAGI. The chain's CDR3 is CASSYSLVTHEQFF. CDR3 DNA: TGTGCCAGCAGTTACAGCCTAGTCACCCATGAGCAGTTCTTC.

The rearrangement uses TRBV9 and TRBJ2-7; TRBD2 matches 7 bases. The CDR3 contains 16 residues. Unmatched junction bases numbered 6, after V lost 0 bases and J lost 0 bases. The V gene's germline CDR1 is SGDLS and CDR2 YYNGEE. CDR3 nucleotide sequence: TGTGCCAGCAGCGTAGGGGGCGGGAGCTCCTCCTACGAGCAGTACTTC. The encoded protein is CASSVGGGSSSYEQYF.

V gene TRBV27 combines with J gene TRBJ1-1; 7 positions agree with TRBD1. The CDR3 is 16 amino acids. After removal of 7 bases from V and 0 bases from J, the junction contained 11 bases not matched to a gene. CDR1 MNHEY and CDR2 SMNVEV come from the germline V gene (reference sequence). CDR3 coding DNA: TGTGCCAGCAACGACAGGGCCCCTTACATGAACACTGAAGCTTTCTTT. Protein product: CASNDRAPYMNTEAFF.

The V call is TRBV30, the J call TRBJ2-7, with 11 bases identical to TRBD1. Per the germline V gene, CDR1 is GTSNPN and CDR2 is SVGIG (reference sequence). V dropped 5 bases and J dropped 3; count of bases not matched to a gene: 3. The CDR3 runs 13 residues. DNA for the CDR3: TGTGCCTGGCTTGGGACAGGGGGCTACGAGCAGTACTTC. It yields the protein CAWLGTGGYEQYF.

The rearrangement joins TRBV12-5 to TRBJ2-3; 10 positions agree with TRBD1. The germline V gene encodes CDR1 LGHNT and CDR2 FRNRAP. The CDR3 covers 16 residues. Germline trimming cut 4 bases from V and 3 bases from J; bases unmatched to any gene: 7. CDR3 sequence reads: CASGWFGTGATDTQYF. The DNA of the CDR3 is TGTGCTAGTGGTTGGTTCGGGACAGGGGCTACAGATACGCAGTATTTT.

The gene calls are TRBV5-4 and TRBJ2-3; D gene unclear. Trimming removed 0 bases from V and 4 bases from J, with 12 bases in between. CDR1 SGHNT and CDR2 YYREEE come from the germline V gene (reference sequence). The CDR3 has 15 residues. Here the CDR3 reads CASSLAVGRADTQYF. Written as DNA, the CDR3 is TGTGCCAGCAGCTTGGCCGTCGGGCGAGCAGATACGCAGTATTTT.

CDR3 in DNA: TGTGCCAGCAGTGAAGGGCGGGGACAAAAAGCTTTCTTT. Its translation: CASSEGRGQKAFF. The chain joins TRBV6-4 to TRBJ1-1, with a weak D call TRBD1 (6 bases). The germline gives CDR1 MRHNA, CDR2 SNTAGT. This CDR3 comprises 13 residues. Trimming removed 3 bases at V and 9 bases at J, with 14 bases between.

The J gene is TRBJ1-6, the V gene TRBV7-9; D call uncertain. The V gene lost 3 bases and the J gene lost 6 bases, with 9 bases spanning the gap. The CDR3 totals 14 residues. Germline lookup yields CDR1 SEHNR and CDR2 FQNEAQ (reference sequence). CDR3 in amino acids: CASSFQQSNSPLHF. The CDR3 nucleotides read TGTGCCAGCAGCTTCCAACAGTCTAATTCACCCCTCCACTTT.

Here the CDR3 DNA reads TGCGCCAGCAGCCCCCGACTAGCGGGGGATGAGCAGTTCTTC. This encodes CASSPRLAGDEQFF. The rearrangement links TRBV4-1 to TRBJ2-1; TRBD2 matches 12 bases. The CDR3 contains 14 residues. In germline, CDR1 is MGHRA, CDR2 YSYEKL. With V trimmed by 4 bases and J by 8 bases, 3 bases remained unmatched.

The V and J genes are TRBV6-4 and TRBJ1-5; 8 bases map to TRBD1. The CDR3 contains 16 residues. The ends lost 4 bases at V and 9 bases at J; junction bases unmatched: 14. CDR1 is MRHNA, CDR2 SNTAGT, per germline. In nucleotides, the CDR3 is TGTGCCAGCAGTGCCGTGTCGGACAGGGCCAATGCGCCCCAGCATTTT. Translated, it gives CASSAVSDRANAPQHF.

The chain combines TRBV4-2 with TRBJ1-1, with D unclear. From germline, CDR1 is LGHNA and CDR2 YNFKEQ. This CDR3 has 16 amino acids. The V end was cut by 1 base, the J end by 4 bases, with 16 bases between. Written as DNA, the CDR3 is TGTGCCAGCAGCCAAGGGCCAAAGGGCGCGGGCACTGAAGCTTTCTTT. It is translated as CASSQGPKGAGTEAFF.

The chain uses TRBV2 and TRBJ1-1; D possibly corresponds to TRBD1 (6 bases). The germline V gene has CDR1 SNHLY and CDR2 FYNNEI. V was trimmed by 10 bases and J by 1 base, leaving 13 bases between them. There are 13 residues in the CDR3. CDR3 loop: CATIQGSNTEAFF. The CDR3 bases are TGTGCCACGATACAGGGATCGAACACTGAAGCTTTCTTT.

V is TRBV6-1 and J is TRBJ2-3; D is possibly TRBD2 (6 bases). Trimming took off 1 base at V and 6 bases at J, with 23 bases between the two ends. The CDR3 length is 18 residues. Germline CDR1 and CDR2: MNHNS and SASEGT. The CDR3 region is CASSEGRFGGHFMDTQYF. CDR3 sequence (DNA): TGTGCCAGCAGTGAAGGGAGGTTTGGAGGGCATTTCATGGATACGCAGTATTTT.

The chain employs TRBV27 and TRBJ2-7, with 11 bases aligning to TRBD2. V shed 6 bases and J 1 base; nucleotides not matched to a gene: 5. The CDR3 sequence is 15 residues long. CDR1 is MNHEY and CDR2 is SMNVEV in the germline V gene (reference sequence). CDR3 in amino acids: CASSPGTSGSYEQYF. The CDR3 DNA reads as TGTGCCAGCAGCCCCGGGACTAGCGGATCCTACGAGCAGTACTTC.